What follows are 31 T cell receptor beta chains derived from one specimen sequenced in a study of T cells after yellow fever vaccination (dated by TCRdb to the late 2010s). Explained via the paper, the treatment or condition label denotes: live attenuated yellow fever vaccine strain. The protocol used for the library was 5' RACE. Sequencing was carried out with an Illumina HiSeq 2500. Through fastp at Q25 and MiXCR, TCRdb rebuilt clones from the public reads, retaining in-frame beta chains. Rows with a matching CDR3 protein are joined into one entry that keeps the most common DNA and genes. The sample has about 150,000 distinct CDR3 sequences on record, approximately 6.6% of them singletons. Under 0.7% of the sample belongs to the ten largest clones. The material was CD4+ T cells sorted from PBMCs, obtained 10 days after the yellow fever booster vaccination. These receptor sequences come from a man aged 25-45 years who received the YFV17D yellow fever vaccine.

This clonotype was counted many times. CDR3 in amino acids: CASSLKAGTGNEQFF. CDR3 DNA sequence: TGTGCCAGCAGCTTAAAGGCAGGGACTGGTAATGAGCAGTTCTTC. The chain recombines TRBV7-3 with TRBJ2-1, with D possibly matching TRBD2 (6 bases). The CDR3 sequence is 15 residues long. Per the germline V gene, CDR1 is SGHTA and CDR2 is FQGTGA. Trimming shortened V by 1 base and J by 7 bases, and 14 bases separated the two germline ends.

This clonotype was observed at least ten times. The chain recombines TRBV6-2 or TRBV6-3 with TRBJ2-1, with unresolved D. The CDR3 sequence is 14 residues long. V was pared by 0 bases and J by 3 bases, with 6 bases between. Per the germline V gene, CDR1 is MNHEY and CDR2 is SVGEGT. CDR3 bases: TGTGCCAGCAGTTACTCCCAGGTCTACAATGAGCAGTTCTTC. It yields the protein CASSYSQVYNEQFF.

This clonotype was found many times. The chain carries TRBV4-3 and TRBJ2-5; TRBD2 matches at 7 bases. Germline V CDR1 and CDR2: LGHNA, YSLEER. This CDR3 region has 15 residues. V lost 3 bases and J lost 3; bases outside the gene matches: 7. The CDR3: CASSQQSGKEETQYF. CDR3 in DNA: TGCGCCAGCAGCCAGCAAAGCGGGAAGGAAGAGACCCAGTACTTC.

This clonotype was counted many times. The V and J genes are TRBV12-3 or TRBV12-4 and TRBJ2-3, with 7 nucleotides matching TRBD2. V was clipped by 7 bases and J by 7 bases; unmatched bases: 8. The CDR3 is made up of 13 amino acids. The chain's CDR3 is CASTLAEDHTQYF. CDR3 DNA sequence: TGTGCCAGCACTCTAGCGGAAGACCATACGCAGTATTTT.

This clonotype was observed at least ten times. The gene calls are TRBV5-8 and TRBJ2-3, with D possibly TRBD2 on 6 matching bases. The CDR3 length is 16 residues. Germline V gives CDR1 SGHTS, CDR2 YDEGEE. V lost 6 bases, J lost 0 bases, and 17 bases lay in between. The CDR3 DNA sequence: TGTGCCAGCACCCCGGAGGGACTTTCTAGCACAGATACGCAGTATTTT. Amino acid sequence: CASTPEGLSSTDTQYF.

This clonotype was observed a few times. The chain employs TRBV4-3 and TRBJ2-7; a weak D match, TRBD1 (5 bases). V was clipped by 0 bases and J by 2 bases, with 17 bases between them. Looked up from germline, CDR1 is LGHNA and CDR2 is YSLEER. CDR3 length equals 17 residues. CDR3 nucleotides: TGCGCCAGCAGCCAAGATCTGGCGGTGGGGCGTACCTACGAGCAGTACTTC. It is translated as CASSQDLAVGRTYEQYF.

This clonotype has at least ten counts. The rearrangement uses TRBV12-3 or TRBV12-4 and TRBJ2-5; perhaps TRBD2 as D (5 bases). Deletions cut 6 bases from V and 7 bases from J, with 9 bases between. This CDR3 comprises 11 residues. DNA of the CDR3: TGTGCCAGCAGCCAGAGCGGGACCCAGTACTTC. This codes for CASSQSGTQYF.

This clonotype was detected ten times or more. This chain connects TRBV12-3 or TRBV12-4 to TRBJ2-7, with 7 positions matching TRBD1. The V and J ends lost 6 bases and 2 bases, in that order; junction bases with no gene match: 4. The CDR3 is 13 amino acids. The CDR3 loop reads CASSLTGAYEQYF. In DNA, the CDR3 is TGTGCCAGCAGCCTAACAGGGGCCTACGAGCAGTACTTC.

This clonotype occurred a few times. The rearrangement links TRBV5-1 to TRBJ1-1; TRBD1 agrees at 10 bases. The CDR3 sequence is 15 residues long. Per the germline V gene, CDR1 is SGHRS and CDR2 is YFSETQ. V was clipped by 3 bases and J by 4 bases; unmatched bases: 6. CDR3 sequence reads: CASSSRDRGPTEAFF. The CDR3 DNA follows: TGCGCCAGCAGCTCACGGGACAGGGGCCCCACTGAAGCTTTCTTT.

The V call is TRBV6-2 or TRBV6-3, the J call TRBJ1-2; no firm D call. CDR1 is MNHEY and CDR2 is SVGEGT in the germline V gene. V lost 0 bases and J lost 8, with 7 bases in between. The CDR3 totals 12 residues. The DNA of the CDR3 is TGTGCCAGCAGTTACTCGACCTACGGCTACACCTTC. Translating gives CASSYSTYGYTF.

The chain recombines TRBV6-1 with TRBJ2-7; D unclear. V was trimmed by 8 bases and J by 2 bases, leaving 16 bases between them. Germline CDR1 and CDR2: MNHNS and SASEGT. CDR3 length equals 14 residues. DNA for the CDR3: TGTGCCAGCGGTAGGAAGATTGGTCCCTACGAGCAGTACTTC. It yields the protein CASGRKIGPYEQYF.

This clonotype was seen many times. V usage is TRBV28 and J usage is TRBJ1-6; D ambiguous. Between the trimmed V and J ends, which lost 1 base and 13 bases, there was a span of 8 bases. Germline V gene sequence: CDR1 MDHEN, CDR2 SYDVKM. The CDR3 sequence is 12 residues long. CDR3 loop: CASSLSLPPLHF. CDR3 bases: TGTGCCAGCAGTTTATCCCTGCCGCCCCTCCACTTT.

Worth noting for this clonotype: As the CDR3 is not closed by the conserved phenylalanine or tryptophan, this likely results from a read error. The chain has TRBV15 and TRBJ1-1, with TRBD1 as a possible D gene (5 bases). Trimming pared 5 bases from V and 4 bases from J, leaving 11 bases between. There are 13 residues in the CDR3. CDR1 is LNHNV, CDR2 YYDKDF, per germline (reference sequence). CDR3 amino acids: CATSAQRGTEAFS. DNA for the CDR3: TGTGCCACCAGCGCTCAGAGGGGCACTGAAGCTTTCTCT.

This clonotype was found many times. The J gene is TRBJ1-1, the V gene TRBV5-1; D not certain. The V and J ends lost 3 bases and 2 bases respectively, with 11 bases between them. CDR1 and CDR2 from the germline V gene are SGHRS and YFSETQ. The CDR3 consists of 14 residues. In nucleotides, the CDR3 is TGCGCCAGCAGCTACGGACCGCACAACACTGAAGCTTTCTTT. Amino acid sequence: CASSYGPHNTEAFF.

This clonotype was observed many times. The chain couples TRBV29-1 to TRBJ1-1; no reliable D call. Germline V CDR1 and CDR2: SQVTM, ANQGSEA. CDR3 length: 12 residues. V lost 5 bases and J 1 base, leaving 8 bases between the germline ends. The CDR3 DNA reads TGCAGCGTTCAAGGCGGGAACACTGAAGCTTTCTTT. Translation: CSVQGGNTEAFF.

This clonotype was found many times. The chain employs TRBV7-9 and TRBJ2-1; the D gene is possibly TRBD2 (5 bases). CDR1 SEHNR and CDR2 FQNEAQ come from the germline V gene (reference sequence). V lost 7 bases and J 4 bases, leaving 17 bases between the germline ends. The CDR3 runs to 15 residues. In DNA, the CDR3 is TGTGCCAGCATATCACTGGGAGTGGGGTACAATGAGCAGTTCTTC. Translating gives CASISLGVGYNEQFF.

A note on this clonotype: This could be a read error, since a much larger clone is one nucleotide away. This chain joins TRBV12-3 or TRBV12-4 and TRBJ2-2; 8 bases agree with TRBD2. The CDR3 sequence is 16 residues long. V was clipped by 3 bases and J by 7 bases; unmatched bases: 10. The CDR3 reads CASSFSRKTSVGELFF. The DNA of the CDR3 is TGTGCCAGCAGTTTTTCGCGGAAGACTAGCGTCGGGGAGCTGTTTTTT.

V is TRBV25-1 and J is TRBJ2-1, with D maybe TRBD2 (6 bases). This CDR3 region has 12 residues. From germline, CDR1 is MGHDK and CDR2 SYGVNS. Deletions cut 5 bases from V and 8 bases from J, with 10 bases between. The CDR3 region is CASSWGVHEQFF. CDR3 bases: TGTGCCAGCAGTTGGGGGGTGCATGAGCAGTTCTTC.

J is TRBJ2-3 and V is TRBV5-8, with D possibly TRBD1 on 5 matching bases. The germline gives CDR1 SGHTS, CDR2 YDEGEE. Trimming stripped 6 bases from V and 3 bases from J, with 14 bases between. This CDR3 region has 14 residues. The CDR3 DNA is TGTGCCAGCAACTTCGAAAGGGGTACAGATACGCAGTATTTT. As protein: CASNFERGTDTQYF.

This clonotype was found many times. V and J are TRBV20-1 and TRBJ1-1; perhaps TRBD1 as D (6 bases). The ends were cut back, 0 bases at V and 5 bases at J, with 13 bases in the middle. The length of the CDR3 is 14 residues. The germline V gene encodes CDR1 DFQATT and CDR2 SNEGSKA (reference sequence). The CDR3 nucleotides read TGCAGTGCTAGAGATGCTACAGGGCGAACTGAAGCTTTCTTT. It encodes CSARDATGRTEAFF.

This clonotype was picked up many times. The CDR3 region has the DNA TGTGCCAGCAGAGGAATGGATGAGCAGTTCTTC. Amino acids: CASRGMDEQFF. The rearrangement joins TRBV28 to TRBJ2-1; D is unresolved. Germline CDR1 reads MDHEN; CDR2 reads SYDVKM. The V and J ends lost 6 bases and 8 bases respectively, with 8 bases between them. The CDR3 runs to 11 residues.

The rearrangement joins TRBV12-3 or TRBV12-4 to TRBJ2-1, with TRBD2 matching 8 bases. This CDR3 is 14 amino acids long. V gave up 3 bases and J gave up 6 bases; unmatched junction bases: 4. The CDR3, as DNA: TGTGCCAGCAGTTTGGAGACTAGCGCCAATGAGCAGTTCTTC. Translation gives CASSLETSANEQFF.

This clonotype was seen many times. The chain joins TRBV20-1 to TRBJ2-7; 8 nucleotides line up with TRBD2. This CDR3 contains 13 residues. The germline V gene encodes CDR1 DFQATT and CDR2 SNEGSKA (reference sequence). V shed 2 bases, J shed 5 bases, and the junction held 5 bases outside the gene matches. The CDR3: CSARSGSLDEQYF. The CDR3 DNA sequence: TGCAGTGCTAGAAGCGGGAGTCTCGACGAGCAGTACTTC.

This clonotype has ten or more counts. This sequence joins TRBV20-1 and TRBJ2-5, with D maybe TRBD2 (5 bases). The germline CDR1 and CDR2 sequences are DFQATT and SNEGSKA (reference sequence). This CDR3 is 12 amino acids long. V was trimmed by 6 bases and J by 3 bases, leaving 11 bases between them. The CDR3 nucleotides are TGCAGTGCCACTAGTGGAAAAGAGACCCAGTACTTC. This codes for CSATSGKETQYF.

This rearrangement joins TRBV7-9 to TRBJ2-7; the D is unclear. Germline V gene sequence: CDR1 SEHNR, CDR2 FQNEAQ (reference sequence). The V end lost 1 base, the J end lost 6 bases, and 10 bases lay between the germline ends. The CDR3 is 13 amino acids. The CDR3 is CASSLVPAGEQYF. The CDR3 nucleotides read TGTGCCAGCAGCTTAGTTCCAGCAGGCGAGCAGTACTTC.

This clonotype was detected many times. The J gene is TRBJ2-1, the V gene TRBV12-3 or TRBV12-4; D is unclear. CDR3 size: 13 residues. V was trimmed by 0 bases and J by 6 bases, leaving 6 bases between them. DNA for the CDR3: TGTGCCAGCAGTTTAGCAGGCAGCAATGAGCAGTTCTTC. The encoded protein is CASSLAGSNEQFF.

This clonotype was seen ten or more times. V and J are TRBV12-3 or TRBV12-4 and TRBJ2-7; tentatively, D is TRBD2 (5 bases). This CDR3 is built from 14 residues. V was pared by 3 bases and J by 4 bases, with 13 bases between. CDR3 sequence (DNA): TGTGCCAGCAGTTTGGAGTCAGGAGGATACGAGCAGTACTTC. Its translation is CASSLESGGYEQYF.

With regard to this clonotype: This may stem from a read error, because a much larger clone lies one nucleotide away. The CDR3 DNA reads TGTGCCAGCTTTAGCCGGAGGGCTTACACAGATACGCAGTATTTT. This encodes CASFSRRAYTDTQYF. J is TRBJ2-3 and V is TRBV7-2, with D possibly matching TRBD2 (6 bases). Germline lookup yields CDR1 SGHTA and CDR2 FQGNSA. The CDR3 runs 15 residues. Between the trimmed V and J ends, which lost 8 bases and 2 bases, there was a span of 17 bases.

This clonotype was counted ten times or more. This chain links TRBV13 with TRBJ2-5; D is undetermined. Trimming stripped 1 base from V and 5 bases from J, with 8 bases between. The V gene's germline CDR1 is PRHDT and CDR2 FYEKMQ (reference sequence). This CDR3 has 13 residues. The CDR3 spells CASSLVGLETQYF. The CDR3 DNA sequence: TGTGCCAGCAGCTTAGTAGGGCTGGAGACCCAGTACTTC.

At least ten counts were recorded for this clonotype. This rearrangement joins TRBV10-3 to TRBJ2-7, with D perhaps TRBD1 or TRBD2 (5 bases each). Between the trimmed V and J ends, which lost 3 bases and 4 bases, there was a span of 7 bases. The CDR3 is 12 residues long. The V gene's germline CDR1 is ENHRY and CDR2 SYGVKD. For the CDR3, the DNA is TGTGCCATCAGTGACAGGGAGTACGAGCAGTACTTC. Residues: CAISDREYEQYF.

This clonotype was seen more than once but under ten times. This chain connects TRBV18 to TRBJ1-5; 10 bases agree with TRBD1. The germline CDR1 and CDR2 sequences are KGHSH and LQKENI. There are 15 residues in the CDR3. Trimming cost V 2 bases and J 4 bases; bases outside gene matches: 2. The CDR3 here is CASSPEDRGNQPQHF. DNA of the CDR3: TGTGCCAGCTCACCAGAGGACAGGGGGAATCAGCCCCAGCATTTT.